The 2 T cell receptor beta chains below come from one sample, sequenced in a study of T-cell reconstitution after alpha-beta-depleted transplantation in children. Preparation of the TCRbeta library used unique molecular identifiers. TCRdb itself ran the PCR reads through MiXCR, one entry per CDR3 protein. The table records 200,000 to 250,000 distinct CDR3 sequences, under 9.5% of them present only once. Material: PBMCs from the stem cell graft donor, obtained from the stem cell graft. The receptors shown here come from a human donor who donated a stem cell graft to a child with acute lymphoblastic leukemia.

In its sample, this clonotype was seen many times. The CDR3 DNA follows: TGCGCCAGCAGCTTGGACTCGGGCTGGCGGGCTGAAGCTTTCTTT. Protein sequence: CASSLDSGWRAEAFF. The chain couples TRBV5-1 to TRBJ1-1; D is undetermined. The V gene's germline CDR1 is SGHRS and CDR2 YFSETQ. The CDR3 is made up of 15 amino acids. Trimming removed 0 bases from V and 6 bases from J, with 15 bases in between.

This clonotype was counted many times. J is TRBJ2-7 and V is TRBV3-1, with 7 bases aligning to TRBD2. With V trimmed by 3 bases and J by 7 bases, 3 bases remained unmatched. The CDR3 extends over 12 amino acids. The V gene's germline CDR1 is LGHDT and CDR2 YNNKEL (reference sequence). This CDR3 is CASSQSGEEQYF. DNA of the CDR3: TGTGCCAGCAGCCAGAGCGGGGAAGAGCAGTACTTC.